Following are 25 T cell receptor beta chains from one sample sequenced in a study of cytomegalovirus exposure and HLA in healthy donors. PCR involved 60 Vbeta and 13 Jbeta primers. TCRdb's table, derived via immunoSEQ multiplex PCR, lists solely in-frame clones and lacks some. The table for this sample gives about 130,000 clones. Input material: PBMCs. Every receptor here comes from a man younger than 30 in good health and CMV-seronegative.

The rearrangement joins TRBV9 to TRBJ2-1, with TRBD2 matching 13 bases. Germline CDR1 reads SGDLS; CDR2 reads YYNGEE. The CDR3 runs to 15 residues. V lost 4 bases, J lost 8 bases, and 6 bases stayed unmatched. The CDR3 reads CASSLTSGGADEQFF. DNA of the CDR3: TGTGCCAGCAGCCTTACTAGCGGGGGGGCCGATGAGCAGTTCTTC.

The chain carries TRBV5-4 and TRBJ2-7; tentatively, D is TRBD1 (6 bases). CDR3 length: 12 residues. V lost 2 bases and J lost 7, with 10 bases in between. Germline CDR1 and CDR2: SGHNT and YYREEE (reference sequence). The CDR3 bases are TGTGCCAGCAGCTTAGTGCAGGGGGAGCAGTACTTC. Amino acids: CASSLVQGEQYF.

The genes are TRBV9 and TRBJ1-2, with 7 bases that match TRBD1. V lost 0 bases and J lost 5; bases outside the gene matches: 13. This CDR3 region has 17 residues. The germline CDR1 and CDR2 sequences are SGDLS and YYNGEE. CDR3 sequence reads: CASSVGGVGTDFYGYTF. CDR3 bases: TGTGCCAGCAGCGTAGGGGGGGTCGGGACAGACTTTTATGGCTACACCTTC.

This chain links TRBV7-3 with TRBJ1-5, with 10 bases aligning to TRBD1. The ends lost 4 bases at V and 4 bases at J; junction bases unmatched: 10. This CDR3 is built from 17 residues. Germline V lookup: CDR1 SGHTA, CDR2 FQGTGA. The CDR3 DNA reads TGTGCCAGCAGCTGTCCAGACAGGGGGCTCCGAAATCAGCCCCAGCATTTT. This gives the protein CASSCPDRGLRNQPQHF. The full variable domain, its missing parts supplied by reference TRBV7-3 and TRBJ1-5, is GAGVSQTPSNKVTEKGKYVELRCDPISGHTALYWYRQSLGQGPEFLIYFQGTGAADDSGLPNDRFFAVRPEGSVSTLKIQRTERGDSAVYLCASSCPDRGLRNQPQHFGDGTRLSIL.

This chain uses TRBV7-2 with TRBJ1-1; 7 nucleotides line up with TRBD1. Germline V gene sequence: CDR1 SGHTA, CDR2 FQGNSA. This CDR3 has 14 amino acids. The J segment lost 4 bases and the V segment lost 4 bases, leaving 6 bases of the junction unmatched. CDR3 nucleotide sequence: TGTGCCAGCAGCTCCCCAGGGGGGAGCACTGAAGCTTTCTTT. This sequence encodes CASSSPGGSTEAFF.

This chain joins TRBV29-1 and TRBJ2-5; 8 bases match TRBD2. This CDR3 comprises 13 residues. Germline-derived CDR1 and CDR2 are SQVTM and ANQGSEA. V was clipped by 2 bases and J by 4 bases; unmatched bases: 3. The CDR3 loop reads CSVELGLGETQYF. The DNA for the CDR3 is TGCAGCGTTGAATTGGGACTAGGAGAGACCCAGTACTTC.

The chain recombines TRBV10-3 with TRBJ1-4; no definite D call. The CDR3 is made up of 13 amino acids. V gave up 6 bases and J gave up 0 bases, with 5 bases separating them. The germline V gene has CDR1 ENHRY and CDR2 SYGVKD. The CDR3 is CAIRGTTNEKLFF. Written as DNA, the CDR3 is TGTGCCATCAGGGGCACAACTAATGAAAAACTGTTTTTT.

The rearrangement uses TRBV25-1 and TRBJ1-2; 7 bases fit TRBD1. The V gene end was trimmed by 5 bases and the J gene end by 2 bases; junction bases not matched to a gene: 5. Germline V CDR1 and CDR2: MGHDK, SYGVNS. The CDR3 extends over 14 amino acids. In DNA form, the CDR3 reads TGTGCCAGCAGTCCCCCGGGACAGAACTATGGCTACACCTTC. Amino acid sequence: CASSPPGQNYGYTF.

The chain recombines TRBV28 with TRBJ2-3; 10 positions match TRBD2. The CDR3 has 17 residues. CDR1 and CDR2 from the germline V gene are MDHEN and SYDVKM. V trimming: 4 bases; J trimming: 7 bases; junction bases outside the gene matches: 14. CDR3 DNA sequence: TGTGCCAGCAGTTCCCGGGGTAGCGGGAGGAAAGGGCATACGCAGTATTTT. Its protein product is CASSSRGSGRKGHTQYF.

The chain recombines TRBV7-8 with TRBJ2-2, with 8 bases aligning to TRBD1. The CDR3 consists of 16 residues. Trimming removed 1 base from V and 6 bases from J; junction bases left unmatched: 7. The germline gives CDR1 SGHVS, CDR2 FQNEAQ. The CDR3 DNA reads as TGTGCCAGCAGCTTAGAGGACAGGGCTATCCCCGGGGAGCTGTTTTTT. Its translation is CASSLEDRAIPGELFF.

The rearrangement joins TRBV28 to TRBJ2-5; 9 bases are a match to TRBD2. V gave up 4 bases and J gave up 5 bases; unmatched junction bases: 5. The CDR3 has 14 residues. The germline V gene has CDR1 MDHEN and CDR2 SYDVKM. The CDR3 region is CASSSAGGRETQYF. In DNA, the CDR3 is TGTGCCAGCAGTTCAGCGGGGGGAAGGGAGACCCAGTACTTC.

V is TRBV4-1 and J is TRBJ2-1; D is unresolved. V shed 3 bases and J shed 0 bases, with 12 bases lying between them. The CDR3 is made up of 16 amino acids. Germline CDR1 is MGHRA and CDR2 is YSYEKL. CDR3 protein: CASSHPKLASYNEQFF. The CDR3 DNA sequence: TGCGCCAGCAGCCACCCAAAGTTAGCCTCCTACAATGAGCAGTTCTTC.

The rearrangement links TRBV13 to TRBJ2-1; tentatively, D is TRBD2 (5 bases). V lost 1 base to trimming and J lost 9 bases, with 13 bases between them. The CDR3 runs 14 residues. The germline V gene has CDR1 PRHDT and CDR2 FYEKMQ (reference sequence). CDR3 amino acids: CASSLVASGGEQFF. For the CDR3, the DNA is TGTGCCAGCAGCTTAGTGGCCAGCGGCGGTGAGCAGTTCTTC.

The chain is built from TRBV7-3 and TRBJ1-1; a possible D gene is TRBD1 (6 bases). V was trimmed by 5 bases and J by 4 bases, leaving 8 bases between them. The germline gives CDR1 SGHTA, CDR2 FQGTGA. The CDR3 covers 12 residues. This CDR3 reads CASSVQGTEAFF. The CDR3 nucleotides are TGTGCCAGCAGCGTACAGGGCACTGAAGCTTTCTTT.

The chain couples TRBV12-1 to TRBJ1-1. TRBV12-1 is an annotated pseudogene. This CDR3 spans 16 amino acids. CDR3 sequence (DNA): TGTGCCAGCAGCTTTGGGTCCTTCTGGCGGGAGACTGAAGCTTTCTTT. Protein sequence: CASSFGSFWRETEAFF.

This sequence joins TRBV19 and TRBJ1-5, with D uncertain. The V end was cut by 5 bases, the J end by 9 bases, with 11 bases between. Germline V gene lookup returns CDR1 LNHDA and CDR2 SQIVND (reference sequence). The CDR3 is 12 residues long. The CDR3 DNA reads as TGTGCCAGTAGTCTCACAGCCTGGCCCCAGCATTTT. Translating gives CASSLTAWPQHF.

V usage is TRBV7-8 and J usage is TRBJ2-7; possible D gene TRBD2, 5 bases. Germline V gene data show CDR1 as SGHVS and CDR2 as FQNEAQ. The CDR3 consists of 14 residues. Trimming shortened V by 5 bases and J by 0 bases, and 11 bases separated the two germline ends. The DNA of the CDR3 is TGTGCCAGCAGCCCCGGTGGGAGCTCCTACGAGCAGTACTTC. Protein: CASSPGGSSYEQYF.

This chain connects TRBV7-9 to TRBJ2-5, with D possibly being TRBD2 (5 bases). Trimming removed 1 base from V and 4 bases from J, with 13 bases in between. Per germline, CDR1 SEHNR and CDR2 FQNEAQ (reference sequence). This CDR3 contains 15 residues. The DNA for the CDR3 is TGTGCCAGCAGCTTAGTAGAGGGCAACAGAGAGACCCAGTACTTC. This gives the protein CASSLVEGNRETQYF. The variable domain in full, completed from reference TRBV7-9 and TRBJ2-5, reads DTGVSQNPRHKITKRGQNVTFRCDPISEHNRLYWYRQTLGQGPEFLTYFQNEAQLEKSRLLSDRFSAERPKGSFSTLEIQRTEQGDSAMYLCASSLVEGNRETQYFGPGTRLLVL.

The chain carries TRBV2 and TRBJ1-1; a weak D match, TRBD1 (5 bases). The CDR3 consists of 13 residues. Trimming cost V 6 bases and J 10 bases, with 18 bases left between them. Germline CDR1 reads SNHLY; CDR2 reads FYNNEI. CDR3 DNA sequence: TGTGCCAGCAGCGAAACACTTTCGGGGGTAGCTTTCTTT. Translation gives CASSETLSGVAFF.

The J gene is TRBJ1-2, the V gene TRBV6-5; D not certain. Germline CDR1 is MNHEY and CDR2 is SVGAGI. CDR3 length equals 14 residues. V was trimmed by 4 bases and J by 2 bases, leaving 11 bases between them. The CDR3 sequence is CASSSSSVNYGYTF. In nucleotides, the CDR3 is TGTGCCAGCAGTTCCTCGTCAGTGAACTATGGCTACACCTTC.

For the CDR3, the DNA is TGTGCCAGCAGCAGCTCCTACGAGCAGTACTTC. Encoded protein: CASSSSYEQYF. V gene TRBV5-4 combines with J gene TRBJ2-5; D unresolved. With the DNA end fitting TRBJ2-7 better, the J assignment may be wrong. CDR3 length: 11 amino acids. Germline V lookup: CDR1 SGHNT, CDR2 YYREEE (reference sequence).

The chain has TRBV27 and TRBJ1-2, with 9 bases matching TRBD1. From germline, CDR1 is MNHEY and CDR2 SMNVEV (reference sequence). Losses at the gene ends were 6 bases for V and 2 bases for J; bases not matched to a gene: 4. The CDR3 length is 14 residues. The CDR3 DNA reads as TGTGCCAGCAGCATACAGGGGGCGAACTATGGCTACACCTTC. It encodes CASSIQGANYGYTF.

The chain couples TRBV6-5 to TRBJ2-1; 7 nucleotides match TRBD2. Trimming at V came to 2 bases and at J to 3 bases, leaving 4 bases not matched to a gene. The CDR3 length is 15 residues. Germline V gene sequence: CDR1 MNHEY, CDR2 SVGAGI. The CDR3 sequence is CASSYSGVGYNEQFF. As DNA, the CDR3 is TGTGCCAGCAGTTACAGCGGGGTAGGCTACAATGAGCAGTTCTTC.

The chain links TRBV7-3 to TRBJ1-2; D may be TRBD1 (5 bases). V gave up 2 bases and J gave up 8 bases, with 18 bases separating them. Germline V gene sequence: CDR1 SGHTA, CDR2 FQGTGA. This CDR3 has 15 amino acids. The CDR3 DNA sequence: TGTGCCAGCAGCTTACTCCCAGGGAAGGTCGGCGGCTACACCTTC. Translated, it gives CASSLLPGKVGGYTF.

The chain links TRBV5-1 to TRBJ2-7; TRBD1 agrees at 9 bases. The CDR3 extends over 17 amino acids. Germline V gene sequence: CDR1 SGHRS, CDR2 YFSETQ. The V gene end was trimmed by 2 bases and the J gene end by 2 bases; junction bases not matched to a gene: 11. In DNA form, the CDR3 reads TGCGCCAGCAGCTTCACTAAACTCGGGACAGGGCCCTACGAGCAGTACTTC. Encoded protein: CASSFTKLGTGPYEQYF.